The 30 T cell receptor beta chains presented below share a single source sample, sequenced in a study of CD8+ T cells in alopecia areata. Once RNA had been extracted, it was reverse transcribed into cDNA to act as the sequencing template. Data came from immunoSEQ multiplex PCR; TCRdb stores just in-frame clones and leaves some out. The sample holds 140,000 to 150,000 clones; roughly three fifths are singletons and the top ten take around 6%. Sample: CD4+ T cells sorted from blood, taken at week 0. The source is a human donor with alopecia areata.

The chain joins TRBV2 to TRBJ2-2; the match to TRBD1 covers 7 bases. From germline, CDR1 is SNHLY and CDR2 FYNNEI. CDR3 size: 13 residues. Germline trimming cut 4 bases from V and 4 bases from J; bases unmatched to any gene: 0. For the CDR3, the DNA is TGTGCCAGCAGTGGACAGGGCACCGGGGAGCTGTTTTTT. Protein product: CASSGQGTGELFF.

The chain has TRBV30 and TRBJ2-2; D gene ambiguous. V gave up 2 bases and J gave up 1 base, with 5 bases separating them. The CDR3 totals 13 residues. Germline CDR1 reads GTSNPN; CDR2 reads SVGIG (reference sequence). CDR3 amino acids: CAWSQVNTGELFF. The CDR3, as DNA: TGTGCCTGGAGTCAGGTGAACACCGGGGAGCTGTTTTTT.

This clone turned up a few times. The chain employs TRBV2 and TRBJ1-2; no firm D call. This CDR3 is built from 13 residues. Trimming removed 3 bases at V and 7 bases at J, with 12 bases between. Germline values: CDR1 SNHLY, CDR2 FYNNEI. The CDR3 is CASSDRAEAGYTF. CDR3 nucleotides: TGTGCCAGCAGTGATCGTGCAGAAGCTGGCTACACCTTC.

The rearrangement links TRBV30 to TRBJ1-2; D gene ambiguous. Germline-derived CDR1 and CDR2 are GTSNPN and SVGIG (reference sequence). V lost 0 bases to trimming and J lost 4 bases, with 12 bases between them. This CDR3 is 14 amino acids long. The CDR3 coding sequence is TGTGCCTGGAGTGTAGCGGGGATTGGCTATGGCTACACCTTC. It is translated as CAWSVAGIGYGYTF.

V is TRBV10-3 and J is TRBJ2-6; weak D call: TRBD2 (6 bases). The CDR3 runs 15 residues. The germline V gene has CDR1 ENHRY and CDR2 SYGVKD. The ends were cut back, 6 bases at V and 1 base at J, with 10 bases in the middle. The CDR3 DNA reads as TGTGCCATCAGCCCGGGACTGTCTGGGGCCAACGTCCTGACTTTC. Its translation: CAISPGLSGANVLTF.

This clone was counted once. The chain is built from TRBV4-2 and TRBJ1-5; D is ambiguous. This CDR3 spans 14 amino acids. Trimming removed 1 base at V and 5 bases at J, with 9 bases between. Germline V gene lookup returns CDR1 LGHNA and CDR2 YNFKEQ. The CDR3 here is CASSQGTPDQPQHF. CDR3 coding DNA: TGTGCCAGCAGCCAAGGGACCCCTGATCAGCCCCAGCATTTT.

This chain links TRBV29-1 with TRBJ2-5, with 9 bases aligning to TRBD1. The better agreement between TRBJ2-7 and the DNA end casts doubt on the J call. The CDR3 runs 15 residues. The germline gives CDR1 SQVTM, CDR2 ANQGSEA. As DNA, the CDR3 is TGCAGCGTTCTTTGGTTCGACAGGGGGACCTACGAGCAGTACTTC. Residues: CSVLWFDRGTYEQYF.

V usage is TRBV19 and J usage is TRBJ1-5; D might be TRBD1 (6 bases). This CDR3 contains 15 residues. The V end lost 5 bases, the J end lost 0 bases, and 11 bases lay between the germline ends. Germline V gives CDR1 LNHDA, CDR2 SQIVND (reference sequence). The CDR3 nucleotides are TGTGCCAGTAGTCCCGGACAGAATAGCAATCAGCCCCAGCATTTT. Its translation is CASSPGQNSNQPQHF.

This chain joins TRBV14 and TRBJ2-7; perhaps D is TRBD1 or TRBD2 (5 bases each). Germline values: CDR1 SGHDN, CDR2 FVKESK. Trimming removed 5 bases at V and 2 bases at J, with 19 bases between. There are 16 residues in the CDR3. DNA for the CDR3: TGTGCCAGCAGCTCAGAATGGAGGACACCGCCCTACGAGCAGTACTTC. Its protein product is CASSSEWRTPPYEQYF.

The chain has TRBV7-2 and TRBJ2-1; D perhaps matches TRBD1 (5 bases). The CDR3 consists of 14 residues. Germline loops: CDR1 SGHTA, CDR2 FQGNSA. V shed 5 bases and J shed 5 bases, with 13 bases lying between them. Here the CDR3 DNA reads TGTGCCAGCAGCCCTATGACAGCCAACAATGAGCAGTTCTTC. Translated: CASSPMTANNEQFF.

V usage is TRBV5-1 and J usage is TRBJ1-3; D gene uncertain. Germline CDR1 SGHRS, CDR2 YFSETQ. V was cut by 1 base and J by 2 bases, with 13 bases left in between. The CDR3 spans 16 residues. CDR3: CASSLSGVGTGNTIYF. The CDR3, as DNA: TGCGCCAGCAGCTTGTCGGGAGTCGGGACTGGAAACACCATATATTTT.

The chain recombines TRBV5-1 with TRBJ2-5; no firm D call. Trimming pared 0 bases from V and 3 bases from J, leaving 9 bases between. CDR3 length equals 14 residues. Germline lookup yields CDR1 SGHRS and CDR2 YFSETQ. This CDR3 is CASSLESREETQYF. CDR3 coding DNA: TGCGCCAGCAGCTTGGAATCCAGAGAAGAGACCCAGTACTTC.

This clone has only a few counts. The same CDR3 is also encoded by other DNA sequences in this sample. The chain joins TRBV7-2 to TRBJ2-5, with 9 bases fitting TRBD1. The ends lost 4 bases at V and 4 bases at J; junction bases unmatched: 4. CDR3 length: 14 amino acids. In germline, CDR1 is SGHTA, CDR2 FQGNSA. CDR3 bases: TGTGCCAGCAGCTCTAACAGGGGGCGAGAGACCCAGTACTTC. As protein: CASSSNRGRETQYF.

This chain links TRBV29-1 with TRBJ2-7, with unresolved D. Trimming shortened V by 8 bases and J by 1 base, and 9 bases separated the two germline ends. The CDR3 is 11 residues long. Germline-derived CDR1 and CDR2 are SQVTM and ANQGSEA. Written as DNA, the CDR3 is TGCAGCACGGTACTTTCCTACGAGCAGTACTTC. Its protein is CSTVLSYEQYF.

This chain connects TRBV25-1 to TRBJ1-4; D call uncertain. Per the germline V gene, CDR1 is MGHDK and CDR2 is SYGVNS. CDR3 length: 16 amino acids. V was shortened by 1 base and J by 6 bases, with 15 bases between the two germline ends. The CDR3 DNA is TGTGCCAGCAGTGAATCCACGACAAGTTACGATGAAAAACTGTTTTTT. This encodes CASSESTTSYDEKLFF.

This clone was detected a few times. V gene TRBV11-3 combines with J gene TRBJ1-4, with unresolved D. CDR1 and CDR2 (germline): SGHNT, YENEEA. V dropped 5 bases and J dropped 0 bases, with 19 bases sitting between them. The CDR3 sequence is 18 residues long. CDR3 amino acids: CASSLGITSKATNEKLFF. The DNA for the CDR3 is TGTGCCAGCAGCCTAGGGATAACGTCGAAGGCAACTAATGAAAAACTGTTTTTT.

This chain links TRBV20-1 with TRBJ2-7; the D gene is possibly TRBD1 (6 bases). Trimming took off 6 bases at V and 4 bases at J, with 10 bases between the two ends. Germline CDR1 reads DFQATT; CDR2 reads SNEGSKA (reference sequence). CDR3 length: 11 amino acids. The CDR3 region has the DNA TGCAGTGCCGCCCAGGGGTACGAGCAGTACTTC. This translates into CSAAQGYEQYF.

The chain links TRBV18 to TRBJ2-5; D not resolved. The V end lost 1 base, the J end lost 5 bases, and 8 bases lay between the germline ends. The CDR3 extends over 13 amino acids. Germline V gives CDR1 KGHSH, CDR2 LQKENI. CDR3 sequence (DNA): TGTGCCAGCTCACCACGGGATCGGGAGACCCAGTACTTC. Encoded protein: CASSPRDRETQYF.

This chain connects TRBV4-1 to TRBJ1-2; TRBD1 matches at 9 bases. The V gene's germline CDR1 is MGHRA and CDR2 YSYEKL. The CDR3 extends over 18 amino acids. J gave up 2 bases and V 0 bases, and 10 bases lay outside the gene matches. Here the CDR3 DNA reads TGCGCCAGCAGCCAAGATGGGGGGACAGGGAAAAGGAACTATGGCTACACCTTC. This codes for CASSQDGGTGKRNYGYTF.

This clone was counted between two and nine times. V usage is TRBV7-9 and J usage is TRBJ2-4, with D unclear. This CDR3 is 13 amino acids long. V was pared by 1 base and J by 8 bases, with 9 bases between. The V gene's germline CDR1 is SEHNR and CDR2 FQNEAQ (reference sequence). The CDR3 coding sequence is TGTGCCAGCAGCTTAGGGACGGTAGACATTCAGTACTTC. Translation gives CASSLGTVDIQYF. The full variable domain, rest sourced from reference TRBV7-9 and TRBJ2-4, is DTGVSQNPRHKITKRGQNVTFRCDPISEHNRLYWYRQTLGQGPEFLTYFQNEAQLEKSRLLSDRFSAERPKGSFSTLEIQRTEQGDSAMYLCASSLGTVDIQYFGAGTRLSVL.

The chain recombines TRBV6-6 with TRBJ1-2; 9 nucleotides align to TRBD1. The CDR3 is made up of 12 amino acids. The junction had 5 bases not matched to a gene; V was cut back by 7 bases and J by 8 bases. CDR1 is MNHNY, CDR2 SVGAGI, per germline (reference sequence). The DNA of the CDR3 is TGTGCCAGCACGGGACAGGGTTACGGCTACACCTTC. Encoded protein: CASTGQGYGYTF.

This clone was counted a few times. The chain recombines TRBV29-1 with TRBJ1-2, with 9 bases lining up with TRBD1. V was clipped by 6 bases and J by 2 bases; unmatched bases: 7. This CDR3 has 14 amino acids. CDR1 and CDR2 (germline): SQVTM, ANQGSEA. Here the CDR3 reads CSVAIGTGNYGYTF. The CDR3 DNA is TGCAGCGTAGCCATCGGGACAGGGAACTATGGCTACACCTTC.

This sequence joins TRBV4-2 and TRBJ2-1, with 9 bases that match TRBD2. The CDR3 is 16 residues long. Trimming took 1 base from V and 5 from J; bases not matched to a gene: 6. Per germline, CDR1 LGHNA and CDR2 YNFKEQ. The CDR3 DNA reads as TGTGCCAGCAGCCAAGCAGGTCTAGCGGGGAACAATGAGCAGTTCTTC. Protein sequence: CASSQAGLAGNNEQFF.

The J gene is TRBJ2-5, the V gene TRBV27; weak D call: TRBD2 (6 bases). Deletions cut 3 bases from V and 2 bases from J, with 10 bases between. The germline V gene encodes CDR1 MNHEY and CDR2 SMNVEV (reference sequence). There are 14 residues in the CDR3. This CDR3 reads CASSFLGGQETQYF. The CDR3 DNA reads TGTGCCAGCAGTTTCTTGGGGGGTCAAGAGACCCAGTACTTC.

The chain is built from TRBV4-1 and TRBJ2-5, with TRBD2 as a possible D gene (5 bases). CDR3 length equals 17 residues. With 4 bases removed from V and 5 bases from J, the gap between germline ends came to 23 bases. Germline CDR1 is MGHRA and CDR2 is YSYEKL. The CDR3, as DNA: TGCGCCAGCAGCCTCTTCCAGTCCCGAGGGATCGGGGAGACCCAGTACTTC. Translating it yields CASSLFQSRGIGETQYF.

As for this clone: Other DNA sequences in this sample translate to the same CDR3. The chain carries TRBV7-9 and TRBJ2-5; D not resolved. The CDR3 extends over 11 amino acids. CDR1 is SEHNR, CDR2 FQNEAQ, per germline (reference sequence). Trimming left V 3 bases short and J 5 bases short, with 4 bases between. The CDR3 DNA is TGTGCCAGCAGCTTTGGTGAGACCCAGTACTTC. Encoded protein: CASSFGETQYF.

The J gene is TRBJ2-7, the V gene TRBV23-1; D not certain. TRBV23-1 has ORF status, its function being uncertain. The ends were cut back, 4 bases at V and 0 bases at J, with 7 bases in the middle. CDR3 length: 13 amino acids. CDR3 nucleotide sequence: TGCGCCAGCAGTCCGCCAGGCTCCTACGAGCAGTACTTC. This encodes CASSPPGSYEQYF.

J is TRBJ1-6 and V is TRBV25-1, with 7 positions matching TRBD1. V lost 9 bases and J lost 10; bases outside the gene matches: 12. The CDR3 spans 14 residues. Per the germline V gene, CDR1 is MGHDK and CDR2 is SYGVNS. The CDR3 loop reads CASLDPRGLSPLHF. CDR3 in DNA: TGTGCCAGTCTAGACCCCAGGGGGTTATCACCCCTCCACTTT.

The chain uses TRBV30 and TRBJ2-3; D is possibly TRBD2 (5 bases). There are 12 residues in the CDR3. Trimming cost V 0 bases and J 10 bases, with 11 bases left between them. From germline, CDR1 is GTSNPN and CDR2 SVGIG (reference sequence). In nucleotides, the CDR3 is TGTGCCTGGAGTGTACTAAGGGAGTCGCAGTATTTT. The encoded protein is CAWSVLRESQYF.

This clone is a singleton in its sample. The chain carries TRBV7-2 and TRBJ2-5; a weak D match, TRBD2 (5 bases). Germline CDR1 and CDR2: SGHTA and FQGNSA. V was cut by 0 bases and J by 9 bases, with 11 bases left in between. The CDR3 totals 13 residues. The CDR3 here is CASSLAADAAQYF. DNA for the CDR3: TGTGCCAGCAGCTTAGCAGCGGATGCGGCCCAGTACTTC.